Each of the 11 T cell receptor beta chains below was sequenced from the same sample in a study of T cells expressing NK-cell markers. No DNA is given; TCRdb re-called the 5' RACE reads and lists each CDR3 protein once. This sample's table reports approximately 150,000 distinct CDR3 sequences. Sequencing used blood T cells: a sorted CD56 or NKG2C T cell subset, CD4+ or CD8+ T cells, or bulk PBMC T cells (not recorded which). The source of these receptors is a woman between 18 and 70 years old in good health.

V gene TRBV29-1 combines with J gene TRBJ2-5. Per the germline V gene, CDR1 is SQVTM and CDR2 is ANQGSEA. The length of the CDR3 is 11 residues. The chain's CDR3 is CSVAGLETQYF.

This CDR3 is CASSPYFRGPYQETQYF. The genes are TRBV28 and TRBJ2-5; TCRdb's assignment of TRBD1 cannot be checked, as there is no DNA. CDR1 MDHEN and CDR2 SYDVKM come from the germline V gene. The CDR3 totals 17 residues.

This chain uses TRBV20-1 with TRBJ2-1; the TCRdb call, TRBD1, lacks DNA for checking. The CDR3 is 12 residues long. The V gene's germline CDR1 is DFQATT and CDR2 SNEGSKA (reference sequence). This CDR3 reads CSARTGGGEQFF.

The CDR3: CASSKPTGGGQPQHF. The gene calls are TRBV28 and TRBJ1-5; checking the TCRdb D call of TRBD1 is not possible without DNA. This CDR3 has 15 residues. Germline values: CDR1 MDHEN, CDR2 SYDVKM. The full variable domain, completed using reference TRBV28 and TRBJ1-5, is DVKVTQSSRYLVKRTGEKVFLECVQDMDHENMFWYRQDPGLGLRLIYFSYDVKMKEKGDIPEGYSVSREKKERFSLILESASTNQTSMYLCASSKPTGGGQPQHFGDGTRLSIL.

This chain joins TRBV5-1 and TRBJ1-1; TCRdb returns TRBD1, unconfirmable since there is no DNA. The germline V gene encodes CDR1 SGHRS and CDR2 YFSETQ. The CDR3 runs to 15 residues. The CDR3 sequence: CASSWRQTTNTEAFF.

V and J are TRBV5-1 and TRBJ2-5; TCRdb gives TRBD1 as the D gene, but with no DNA this cannot be confirmed. The CDR3 is 13 residues long. Germline lookup yields CDR1 SGHRS and CDR2 YFSETQ. The CDR3 loop reads CASSRDNQETQYF.

This chain links TRBV10-3 with TRBJ2-7; without DNA, the TCRdb call of TRBD1 cannot be checked. The CDR3 totals 14 residues. Germline V gives CDR1 ENHRY, CDR2 SYGVKD. The CDR3 spells CAISGPDREYEQYF.

The chain recombines TRBV12-3 or TRBV12-4 with TRBJ2-3; TCRdb proposes TRBD1, but this gene call is untestable without DNA. CDR3 size: 15 residues. CDR3: CASSLGWGGSDTQYF.

The chain recombines TRBV18 with TRBJ2-7; TCRdb reports TRBD2, a call that lacks DNA to check it against. There are 13 residues in the CDR3. The germline gives CDR1 KGHSH, CDR2 LQKENI. Here the CDR3 reads CASSTGTSVEQYF.

The chain employs TRBV5-1 and TRBJ2-7; TCRdb returns TRBD1, unconfirmable since there is no DNA. The CDR3 has 15 residues. CDR1 and CDR2 (germline): SGHRS, YFSETQ. Here the CDR3 reads CASSSLDRGSAEQYF.

The V gene is TRBV28, the J gene TRBJ2-5; as DNA is missing, the TRBD1 call by TCRdb cannot be tested. In germline, CDR1 is MDHEN, CDR2 SYDVKM. The CDR3 is made up of 15 amino acids. The CDR3 reads CASSLSGQLQETQYF.